A single sample gave rise to the 8 T cell receptor beta chains below, sequenced in a study of T cell clonality in common variable immunodeficiency. Here immunoSEQ multiplex PCR was the method, and the copy in TCRdb shows in-frame clones only, minus some. This table holds around 47,000 clones with no singletons; the top ten claim approximately 2.2%. The source material was peripheral blood mononuclear cells. Receptors were obtained from a person aged 18-70 years in good health.

This clone was observed many times. The CDR3 goes on 3 residues after the read ends, and that part is filled in from the germline J gene. The chain combines TRBV5-1 with TRBJ2-6; D gene ambiguous. V dropped 1 base and J dropped 0 bases, with 8 bases sitting between them. Germline CDR1 SGHRS, CDR2 YFSETQ. This CDR3 is 16 amino acids long. The CDR3 DNA, read in part, is TGCGCCAGCAGCTTGAGGGCCGACTCTGGGGCCAACGTC. Translating gives CASSLRADSGANV. The full CDR3 protein reads CASSLRADSGANVLTF.

This clone was seen repeatedly, ten times or more. The read is 3 residues too short to cover the CDR3 end, so that end is filled in from the germline J gene. The V call is TRBV7-3, the J call TRBJ2-7; 10 bases agree with TRBD2. The CDR3 extends over 16 amino acids. V was pared by 5 bases and J by 3 bases, with 10 bases of the junction left unmatched. CDR1 and CDR2 (germline): SGHTA, FQGTGA. CDR3 loop: CASSHPNLAGGYEQYF. CDR3 bases read: TGTGCCAGCAGCCATCCCAATTTAGCGGGGGGCTACGAG. Full variable domain (rest looked up from reference TRBV7-3 and TRBJ2-7): GAGVSQTPSNKVTEKGKYVELRCDPISGHTALYWYRQSLGQGPEFLIYFQGTGAADDSGLPNDRFFAVRPEGSVSTLKIQRTERGDSAVYLCASSHPNLAGGYEQYFGPGTRLTVT.

This clone has ten or more counts. The read is 3 residues too short to cover the CDR3 end, so that end is filled in from the germline J gene. The V and J genes are TRBV5-4 and TRBJ2-2, with TRBD2 as a possible D gene (6 bases). Per the germline V gene, CDR1 is SGHNT and CDR2 is YYREEE (reference sequence). There are 14 residues in the CDR3. CDR3 DNA (partial): TGTGCCAGCAGCCGGGGGACGGAGTATGAAAAG. Amino acids: CASSRGTEYEK. The full CDR3 protein reads CASSRGTEYEKLFF. The full variable domain, with the rest looked up from reference TRBV5-4 and TRBJ2-2, is ETGVTQSPTHLIKTRGQQVTLRCSSQSGHNTVSWYQQALGQGPQFIFQYYREEENGRGNFPPRFSGLQFPNYSSELNVNALELDDSALYLCASSRGTEYEKLFFGEGSRLTVL.

About this clone itself: The sequenced fragment ends 3 residues before the CDR3 boundary, so the rest is inferred from the germline J gene. The chain uses TRBV30 and TRBJ1-2; tentative D call: TRBD1 (6 bases). Germline CDR1 GTSNPN, CDR2 SVGIG (reference sequence). The CDR3 spans 12 residues. The sequenced CDR3 bases are TGTGCCTGGAGTTTCAGGGGTCACGAC. It encodes CAWSFRGHD. The whole CDR3 region reads CAWSFRGHDYTF.

This clone has a count of ten or more. The CDR3 bases that were read are TGTGCCAGCAGTTCCACTAGCTGGCGGGGGGGCTCCTACAATGAG. It yields the protein CASSSTSWRGGSYNE. The CDR3 as a whole reads CASSSTSWRGGSYNEQFF. The chain has TRBV2 and TRBJ2-1; 9 nucleotides match TRBD2. The read halts 3 residues ahead of the CDR3 end, with the missing end drawn from the germline J gene. CDR3 length: 18 amino acids. The germline V gene has CDR1 SNHLY and CDR2 FYNNEI. V lost 5 bases, J lost 0 bases, and 11 bases stayed unmatched.

This clone has ten or more counts. The sequence runs out 3 residues before the end of the CDR3; the remainder is reconstructed from the germline J gene. The chain links TRBV2 to TRBJ2-5, with 8 positions matching TRBD1. Trimming at V came to 6 bases and at J to 3 bases, leaving 6 bases not matched to a gene. This CDR3 is 14 amino acids long. Germline CDR1 SNHLY, CDR2 FYNNEI. The CDR3 loop is CASSRQGAEETQYF. The covered CDR3 bases are TGTGCCAGCAGCCGGCAGGGGGCGGAAGAGACC.

In this sample, this clone turned up many times. Read data end 3 residues before the CDR3 end; the end is taken from the germline J gene. This chain links TRBV30 with TRBJ2-7; 8 bases are a match to TRBD1. Trimming at V came to 4 bases and at J to 3 bases, leaving 8 bases not matched to a gene. Per the germline V gene, CDR1 is GTSNPN and CDR2 is SVGIG (reference sequence). The CDR3 loop spans 14 amino acids. CDR3 region: CAWTGGGLFYEQYF. Incomplete CDR3 DNA: TGTGCCTGGACAGGGGGCGGCCTTTTCTACGAG.

This clone was counted ten times or more. The sequence runs out 3 residues before the end of the CDR3; the remainder is reconstructed from the germline J gene. This chain links TRBV5-4 with TRBJ2-4; D gene uncertain. Trimming removed 2 bases at V and 0 bases at J, with 6 bases between. Germline V gene sequence: CDR1 SGHNT, CDR2 YYREEE (reference sequence). This CDR3 is built from 14 residues. This CDR3 reads CASSFGPAKNIQYF. The sequenced part of the CDR3 DNA is TGTGCCAGCAGCTTTGGGCCAGCCAAAAACATT.